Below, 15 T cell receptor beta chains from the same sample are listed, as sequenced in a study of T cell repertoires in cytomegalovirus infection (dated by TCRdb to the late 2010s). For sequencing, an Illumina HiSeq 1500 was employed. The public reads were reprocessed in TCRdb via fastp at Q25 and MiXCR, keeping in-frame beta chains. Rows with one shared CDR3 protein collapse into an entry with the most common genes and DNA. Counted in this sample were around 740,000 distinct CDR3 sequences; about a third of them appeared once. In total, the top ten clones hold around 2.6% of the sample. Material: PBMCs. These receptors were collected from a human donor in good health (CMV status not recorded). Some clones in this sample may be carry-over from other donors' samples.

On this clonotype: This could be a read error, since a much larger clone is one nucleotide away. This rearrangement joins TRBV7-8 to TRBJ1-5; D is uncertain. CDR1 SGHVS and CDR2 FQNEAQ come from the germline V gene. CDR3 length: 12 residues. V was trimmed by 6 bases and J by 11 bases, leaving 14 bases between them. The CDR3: CASSFRGGTQHF. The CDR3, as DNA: TGTGCCAGCAGTTTTCGGGGAGGCACCCAGCATTTT.

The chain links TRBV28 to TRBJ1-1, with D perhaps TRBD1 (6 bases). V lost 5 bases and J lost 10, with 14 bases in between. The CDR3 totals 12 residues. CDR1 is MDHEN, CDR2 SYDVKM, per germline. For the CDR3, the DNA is TGTGCCAGCAGTCCATTGGGGGGGCGAGCTTTCTTT. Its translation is CASSPLGGRAFF.

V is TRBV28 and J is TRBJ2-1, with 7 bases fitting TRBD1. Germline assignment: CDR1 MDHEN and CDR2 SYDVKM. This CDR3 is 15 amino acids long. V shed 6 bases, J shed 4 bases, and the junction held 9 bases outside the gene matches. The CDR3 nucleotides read TGTGCCAGCAGCCAAACAGGGGCCTTTTACAATGAGCAGTTCTTC. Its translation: CASSQTGAFYNEQFF.

DNA of the CDR3: TGTGCCAGCAGTGAATCGGGGGGAACGGCTGAAGCTTTCTTT. The encoded protein is CASSESGGTAEAFF. The chain recombines TRBV25-1 with TRBJ1-1; D possibly corresponds to TRBD1 (5 bases). The ends were cut back, 1 base at V and 6 bases at J, with 12 bases in the middle. Germline V lookup: CDR1 MGHDK, CDR2 SYGVNS. This CDR3 region has 14 residues. Drawing the rest from reference TRBV25-1 and TRBJ1-1, the complete variable domain is EADIYQTPRYLVIGTGKKITLECSQTMGHDKMYWYQQDPGMELHLIHYSYGVNSTEKGDLSSESTVSRIRTEHFPLTLESARPSHTSQYLCASSESGGTAEAFFGQGTRLTVV.

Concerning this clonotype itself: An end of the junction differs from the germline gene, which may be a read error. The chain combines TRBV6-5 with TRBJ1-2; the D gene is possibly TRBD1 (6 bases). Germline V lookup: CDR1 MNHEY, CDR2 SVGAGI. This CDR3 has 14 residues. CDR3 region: CASSYGDTAYDYTF. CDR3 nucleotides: TGTGCCAGCAGTTACGGGGACACAGCCTATGACTACACCTTC.

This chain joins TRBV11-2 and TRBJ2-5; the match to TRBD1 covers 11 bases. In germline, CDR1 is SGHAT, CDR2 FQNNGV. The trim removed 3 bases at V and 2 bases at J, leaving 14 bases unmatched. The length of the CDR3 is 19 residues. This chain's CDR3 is CASSFATGQGDRSQETQYF. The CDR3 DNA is TGTGCCAGCAGCTTTGCTACGGGACAGGGGGACCGCTCTCAAGAGACCCAGTACTTC.

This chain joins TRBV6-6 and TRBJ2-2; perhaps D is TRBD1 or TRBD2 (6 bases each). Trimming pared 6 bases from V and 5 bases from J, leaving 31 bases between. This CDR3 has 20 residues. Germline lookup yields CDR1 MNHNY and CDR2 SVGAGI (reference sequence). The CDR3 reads CASSSKTARDTRRGTGELFF. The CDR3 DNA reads TGTGCCAGCAGCTCAAAAACCGCGCGGGACACCCGGAGGGGGACCGGGGAGCTGTTTTTT.

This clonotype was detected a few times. As DNA, the CDR3 is TGTGCCAGCAGTACTCTGAGGTTTACGACAGATACGCAGTATTTT. Translation: CASSTLRFTTDTQYF. The rearrangement joins TRBV28 to TRBJ2-3; no reliable D call. Trimming stripped 5 bases from V and 3 bases from J, with 15 bases between. In germline, CDR1 is MDHEN, CDR2 SYDVKM. This CDR3 is 15 amino acids long.

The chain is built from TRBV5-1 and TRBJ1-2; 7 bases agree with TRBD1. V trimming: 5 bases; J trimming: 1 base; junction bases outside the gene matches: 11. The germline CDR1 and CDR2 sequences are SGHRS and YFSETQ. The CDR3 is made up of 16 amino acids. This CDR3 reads CASSRPEGQFNYGYTF. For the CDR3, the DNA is TGCGCCAGCAGTCGCCCTGAGGGACAGTTTAACTATGGCTACACCTTC.

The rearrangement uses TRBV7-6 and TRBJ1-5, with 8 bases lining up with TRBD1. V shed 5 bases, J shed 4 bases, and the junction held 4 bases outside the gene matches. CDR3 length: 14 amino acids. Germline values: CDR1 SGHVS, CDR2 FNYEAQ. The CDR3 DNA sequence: TGTGCCAGCAGCGTCCAGGGGGCAAATCAGCCCCAGCATTTT. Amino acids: CASSVQGANQPQHF.

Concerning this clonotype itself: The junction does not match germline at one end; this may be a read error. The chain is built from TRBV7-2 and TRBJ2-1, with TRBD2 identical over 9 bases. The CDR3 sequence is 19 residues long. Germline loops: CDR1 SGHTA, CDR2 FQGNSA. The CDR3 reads CAISPRLAVGMSSYNEQFF. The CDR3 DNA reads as TGTGCCATCAGCCCTCGACTAGCGGTGGGCATGAGCTCCTACAATGAGCAGTTCTTC.

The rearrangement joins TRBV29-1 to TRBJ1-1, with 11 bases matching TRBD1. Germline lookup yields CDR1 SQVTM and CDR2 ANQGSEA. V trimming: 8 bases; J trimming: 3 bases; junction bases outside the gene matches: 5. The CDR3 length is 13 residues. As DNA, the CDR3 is TGCAGCACACGGGACAGGGGGGACACTGAAGCTTTCTTT. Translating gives CSTRDRGDTEAFF.

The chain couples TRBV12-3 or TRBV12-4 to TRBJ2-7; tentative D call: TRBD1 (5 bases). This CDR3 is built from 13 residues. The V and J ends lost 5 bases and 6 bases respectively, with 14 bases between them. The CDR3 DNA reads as TGTGCCAGCAGTGACCCCGGACATCTCGAGCAGTACTTC. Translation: CASSDPGHLEQYF.

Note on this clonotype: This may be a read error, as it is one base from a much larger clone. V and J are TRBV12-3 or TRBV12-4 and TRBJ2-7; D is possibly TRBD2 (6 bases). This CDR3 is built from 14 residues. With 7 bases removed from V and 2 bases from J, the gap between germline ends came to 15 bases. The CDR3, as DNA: TGTGCCAGCACCGACCGGGGGTCCCCCTACGAGCAGTACTTC. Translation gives CASTDRGSPYEQYF.

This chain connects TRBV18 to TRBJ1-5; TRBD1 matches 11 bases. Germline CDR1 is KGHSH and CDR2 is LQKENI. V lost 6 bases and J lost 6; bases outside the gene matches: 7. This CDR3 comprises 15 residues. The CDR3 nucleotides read TGTGCCAGCTCGCCGGACAGGGGGCAAAGTCAGCCCCAGCATTTT. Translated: CASSPDRGQSQPQHF.